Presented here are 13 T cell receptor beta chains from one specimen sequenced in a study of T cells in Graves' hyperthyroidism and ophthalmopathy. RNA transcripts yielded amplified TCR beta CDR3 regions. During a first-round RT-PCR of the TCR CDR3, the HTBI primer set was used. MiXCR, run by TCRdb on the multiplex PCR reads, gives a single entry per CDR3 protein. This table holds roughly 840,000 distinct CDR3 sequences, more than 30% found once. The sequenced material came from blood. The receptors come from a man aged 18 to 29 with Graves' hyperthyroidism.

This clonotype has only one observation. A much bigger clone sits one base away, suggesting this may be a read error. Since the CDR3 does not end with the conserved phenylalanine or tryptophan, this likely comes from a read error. The CDR3 reads CASSTRQQETQYL. In DNA form, the CDR3 reads TGTGCCAGCAGTACTCGACAGCAAGAGACCCAGTACCTC. The chain combines TRBV7-8 with TRBJ2-5; tentatively, D is TRBD1 (5 bases). The CDR3 extends over 13 amino acids. Looked up from germline, CDR1 is SGHVS and CDR2 is FQNEAQ. V shed 6 bases and J shed 2 bases, with 10 bases lying between them.

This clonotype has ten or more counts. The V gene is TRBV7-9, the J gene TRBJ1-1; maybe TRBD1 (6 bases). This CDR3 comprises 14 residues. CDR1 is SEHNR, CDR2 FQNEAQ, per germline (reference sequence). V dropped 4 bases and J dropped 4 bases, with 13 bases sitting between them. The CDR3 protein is CASSWGGRGTEAFF. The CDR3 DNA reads TGTGCCAGCAGCTGGGGGGGCAGGGGCACTGAAGCTTTCTTT.

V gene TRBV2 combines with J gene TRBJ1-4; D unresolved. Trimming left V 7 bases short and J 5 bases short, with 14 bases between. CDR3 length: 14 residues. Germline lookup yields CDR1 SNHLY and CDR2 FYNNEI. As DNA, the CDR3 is TGTGCCAGCAAACGTCTTGTGGGGAATGAAAAACTGTTTTTT. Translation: CASKRLVGNEKLFF.

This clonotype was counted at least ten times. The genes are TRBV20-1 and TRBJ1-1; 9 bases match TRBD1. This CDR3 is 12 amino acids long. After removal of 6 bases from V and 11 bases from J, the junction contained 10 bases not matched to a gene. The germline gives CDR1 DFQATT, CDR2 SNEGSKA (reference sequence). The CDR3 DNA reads TGCAGTGCCCCGGGACAGGGAGGAAGGGCTTTCTTT. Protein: CSAPGQGGRAFF.

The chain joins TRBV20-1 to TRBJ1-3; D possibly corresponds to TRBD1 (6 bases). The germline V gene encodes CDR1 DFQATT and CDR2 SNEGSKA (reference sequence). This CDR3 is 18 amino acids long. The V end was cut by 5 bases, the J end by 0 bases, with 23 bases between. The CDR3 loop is CSALPYSGTRSSGNTIYF. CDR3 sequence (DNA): TGCAGTGCTCTTCCCTACTCCGGGACACGTTCCTCTGGAAACACCATATATTTT.

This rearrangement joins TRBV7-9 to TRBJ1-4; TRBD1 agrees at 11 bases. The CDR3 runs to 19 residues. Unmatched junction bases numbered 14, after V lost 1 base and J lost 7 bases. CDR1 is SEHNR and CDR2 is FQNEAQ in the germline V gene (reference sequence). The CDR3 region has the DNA TGTGCCAGCAGCTTAGGAGTGGGACAGGGGGGATCTCGGAGTGAAAAACTGTTTTTT. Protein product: CASSLGVGQGGSRSEKLFF.

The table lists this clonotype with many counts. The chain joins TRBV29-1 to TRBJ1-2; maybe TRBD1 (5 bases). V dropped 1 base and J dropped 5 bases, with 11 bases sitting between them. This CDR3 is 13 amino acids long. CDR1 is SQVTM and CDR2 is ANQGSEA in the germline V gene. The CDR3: CSVEGADSYGYTF. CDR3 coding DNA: TGCAGCGTTGAAGGGGCCGACAGTTATGGCTACACCTTC.

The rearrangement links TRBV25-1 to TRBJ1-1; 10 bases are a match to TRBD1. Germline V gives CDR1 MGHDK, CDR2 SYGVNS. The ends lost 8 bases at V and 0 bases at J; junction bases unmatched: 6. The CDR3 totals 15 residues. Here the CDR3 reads CASAGTGAMNTEAFF. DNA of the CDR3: TGTGCCAGCGCCGGGACAGGGGCGATGAACACTGAAGCTTTCTTT.

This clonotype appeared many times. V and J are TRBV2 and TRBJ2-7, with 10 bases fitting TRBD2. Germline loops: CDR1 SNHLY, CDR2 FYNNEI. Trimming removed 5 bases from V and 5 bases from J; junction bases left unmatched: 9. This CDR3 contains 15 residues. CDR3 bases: TGTGCCAGCAGTTCGGAGCGGGAGGGGCTCCACGAGCAGTACTTC. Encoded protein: CASSSEREGLHEQYF.

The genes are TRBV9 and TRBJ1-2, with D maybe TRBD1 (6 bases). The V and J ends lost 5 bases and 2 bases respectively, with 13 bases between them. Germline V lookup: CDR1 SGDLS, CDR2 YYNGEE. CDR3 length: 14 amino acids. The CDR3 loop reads CASSSPRGNYGYTF. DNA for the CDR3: TGTGCCAGCAGTTCCCCCAGGGGCAACTATGGCTACACCTTC. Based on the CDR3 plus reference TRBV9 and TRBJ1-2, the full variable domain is DSGVTQTPKHLITATGQRVTLRCSPRSGDLSVYWYQQSLDQGLQFLIQYYNGEERAKGNILERFSAQQFPDLHSELNLSSLELGDSALYFCASSSPRGNYGYTFGSGTRLTVV.

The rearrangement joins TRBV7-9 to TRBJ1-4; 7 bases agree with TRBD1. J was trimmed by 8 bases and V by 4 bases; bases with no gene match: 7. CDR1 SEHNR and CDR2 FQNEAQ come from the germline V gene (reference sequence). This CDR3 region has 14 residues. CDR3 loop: CASSSRDSGEKLFF. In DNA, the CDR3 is TGTGCCAGCAGCTCCCGGGACAGTGGGGAAAAACTGTTTTTT.

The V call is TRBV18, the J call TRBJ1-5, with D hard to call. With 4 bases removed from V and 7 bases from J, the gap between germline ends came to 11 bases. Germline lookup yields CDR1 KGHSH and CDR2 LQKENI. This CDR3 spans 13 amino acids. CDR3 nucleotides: TGTGCCAGCTCACAGGGAGACGAACAGCCCCAGCATTTT. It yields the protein CASSQGDEQPQHF. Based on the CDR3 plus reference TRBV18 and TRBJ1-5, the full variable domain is NAGVMQNPRHLVRRRGQEARLRCSPMKGHSHVYWYRQLPEEGLKFMVYLQKENIIDESGMPKERFSAEFPKEGPSILRIQQVVRGDSAAYFCASSQGDEQPQHFGDGTRLSIL.

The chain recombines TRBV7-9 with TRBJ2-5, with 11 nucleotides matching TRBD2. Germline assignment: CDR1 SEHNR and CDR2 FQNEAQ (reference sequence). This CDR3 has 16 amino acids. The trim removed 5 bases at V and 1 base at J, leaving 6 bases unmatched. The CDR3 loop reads CASSPPTSGAQETQYF. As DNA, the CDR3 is TGTGCCAGCAGCCCACCGACTAGCGGGGCCCAAGAGACCCAGTACTTC.